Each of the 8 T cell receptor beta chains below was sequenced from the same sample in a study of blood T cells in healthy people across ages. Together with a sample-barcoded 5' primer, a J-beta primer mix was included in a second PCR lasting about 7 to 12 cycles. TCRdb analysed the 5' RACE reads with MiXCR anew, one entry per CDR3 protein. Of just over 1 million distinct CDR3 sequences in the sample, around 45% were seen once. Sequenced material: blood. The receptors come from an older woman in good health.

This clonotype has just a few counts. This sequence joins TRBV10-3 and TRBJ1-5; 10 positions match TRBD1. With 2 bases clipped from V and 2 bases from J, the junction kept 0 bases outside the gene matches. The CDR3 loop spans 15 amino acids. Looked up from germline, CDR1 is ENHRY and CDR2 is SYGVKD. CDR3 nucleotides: TGTGCCATCAGTGAGGGGACAGGGGGCAATCAGCCCCAGCATTTT. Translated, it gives CAISEGTGGNQPQHF.

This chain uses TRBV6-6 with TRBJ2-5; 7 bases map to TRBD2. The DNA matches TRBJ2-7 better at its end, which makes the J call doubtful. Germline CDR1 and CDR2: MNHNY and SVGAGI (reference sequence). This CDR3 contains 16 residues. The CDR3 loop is CASSSLGLVGVYEQYF. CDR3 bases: TGTGCCAGCAGTAGCTTAGGACTAGTGGGAGTGTACGAGCAGTACTTC.

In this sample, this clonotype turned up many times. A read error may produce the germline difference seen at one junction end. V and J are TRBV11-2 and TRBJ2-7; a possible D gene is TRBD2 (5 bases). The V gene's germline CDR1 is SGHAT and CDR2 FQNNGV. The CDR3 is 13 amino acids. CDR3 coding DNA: TGCGCCAGCAGCCTTGACGGAGGCTACGAGCAGTACTTC. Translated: CASSLDGGYEQYF.

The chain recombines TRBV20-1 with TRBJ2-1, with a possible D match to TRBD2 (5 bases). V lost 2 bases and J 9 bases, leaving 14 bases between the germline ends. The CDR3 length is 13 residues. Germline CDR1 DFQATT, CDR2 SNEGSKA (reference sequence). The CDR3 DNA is TGCAGTGCTAGATACAGCGGCCAAGGTGAGCAGTTCTTC. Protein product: CSARYSGQGEQFF.

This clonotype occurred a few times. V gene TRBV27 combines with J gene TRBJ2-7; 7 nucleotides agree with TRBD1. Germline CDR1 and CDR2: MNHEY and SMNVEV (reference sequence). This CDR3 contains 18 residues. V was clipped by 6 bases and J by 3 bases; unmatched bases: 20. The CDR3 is CASSYDGLSGTAVYEQYF. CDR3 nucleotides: TGTGCCAGCAGCTACGACGGGTTATCGGGGACAGCAGTCTACGAGCAGTACTTC.

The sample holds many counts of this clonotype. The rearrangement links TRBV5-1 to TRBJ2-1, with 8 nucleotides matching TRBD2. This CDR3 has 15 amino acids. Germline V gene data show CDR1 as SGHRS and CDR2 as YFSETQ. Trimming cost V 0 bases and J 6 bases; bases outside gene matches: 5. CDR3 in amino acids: CASSLGPTSGNEQFF. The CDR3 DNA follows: TGCGCCAGCAGCTTGGGGCCCACTAGCGGCAATGAGCAGTTCTTC. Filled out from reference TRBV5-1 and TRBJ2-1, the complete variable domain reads KAGVTQTPRYLIKTRGQQVTLSCSPISGHRSVSWYQQTPGQGLQFLFEYFSETQRNKGNFPGRFSGRQFSNSRSEMNVSTLELGDSALYLCASSLGPTSGNEQFFGPGTRLTVL.

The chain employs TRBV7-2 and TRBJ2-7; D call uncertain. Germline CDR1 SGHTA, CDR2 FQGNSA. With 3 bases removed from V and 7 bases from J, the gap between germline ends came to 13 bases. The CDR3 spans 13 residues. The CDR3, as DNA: TGTGCCAGCAGCTTTTTCGGGTCTGGAGAGCAGTACTTC. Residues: CASSFFGSGEQYF.

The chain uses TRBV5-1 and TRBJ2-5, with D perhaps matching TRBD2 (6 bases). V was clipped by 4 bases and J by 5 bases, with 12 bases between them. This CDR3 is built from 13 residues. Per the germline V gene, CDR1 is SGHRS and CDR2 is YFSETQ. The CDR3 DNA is TGCGCCAGCAGCCAGGACGCGGGGGAGACCCAGTACTTC. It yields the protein CASSQDAGETQYF.